The rows below give T cell receptor beta chains drawn from one sample of a study of T cells in Graves' hyperthyroidism and ophthalmopathy. A single record per CDR3 protein comes from TCRdb applying MiXCR to the multiplex PCR reads. The table shows about 350,000 distinct CDR3 sequences, with about a fifth occurring only once. Material: blood. The source is a woman aged 18-30 years with Graves' hyperthyroidism. Each CDR3 is given with its conserved first and last residue.

TRBV13	TRBJ1-2	CASRLGGSPNYGYTF
TRBV19	TRBJ2-2	CASSIGRANTGELFF
TRBV6-1	TRBJ1-5	CASSQGQGNQPQHF
TRBV12-3/TRBV12-4	TRBJ1-5	CASSLDPSSNQPQHF
TRBV6-2/TRBV6-3	TRBJ2-2	CASVRASGYLNTGELFF
TRBV7-2	TRBJ2-1	CASSLGPRGREYNEQFF
TRBV28	TRBJ2-7	CASSFFGQGLANEQYF
TRBV15	TRBJ1-1	CATSRELTPPGTEAFF
TRBV24-1	TRBJ2-2	CATSDLQAKPQGGGSPGELFF
TRBV7-3	TRBJ2-5	CASSLTSAYQETQYF
TRBV24-1	TRBJ2-5	CATGPPERETQYF
TRBV5-1	TRBJ2-5	CASSFLRAGETQYF
TRBV2	TRBJ2-2	CASSDRGGGELFF
TRBV5-1	TRBJ1-1	CASSTGQGAYTEAFF
TRBV15	TRBJ2-7	CATSSADEQYF
TRBV12-3/TRBV12-4	TRBJ1-1	CASAGRPNTEAFF
TRBV28	TRBJ2-5	CASSNTGGQYF
TRBV2	TRBJ1-1	CASSVRVNTEAFF
TRBV7-8	TRBJ2-7	CASSLGVGDEQYF
TRBV28	TRBJ2-7	CASSLKGPSYEQYF
TRBV25-1	TRBJ2-2	CASATDTANTGELFF
TRBV2	TRBJ1-5	CASSVRRDTFNQPQHF
TRBV6-1	TRBJ2-7	CASSEAGTGVGEQYF
TRBV5-1	TRBJ1-2	CASKGTYGYTF
TRBV7-9	TRBJ2-5	CASSFPGKETQYF
TRBV5-1	TRBJ2-5	CASSYFRDSQETQYF
TRBV28	TRBJ2-5	CASSFRALQETQYF
TRBV6-5	TRBJ1-1	CASSYKAGDEAFF
TRBV7-3	TRBJ1-1	CASSRSRGNMNTEAFF
TRBV7-9	TRBJ1-1	CASSGALRNTEAFF
TRBV15	TRBJ1-2	CATSSDVGDGYTF
TRBV20-1	TRBJ2-2	CSARAYTGGPGELFF
TRBV5-1	TRBJ2-5	CASSVTSGDQETQYF
TRBV7-3	TRBJ1-1	CACSLRRGANTEAFF
TRBV2	TRBJ1-2	CASSPDSRYGYTF
TRBV5-1	TRBJ1-2	CASSLASDGYTF
TRBV12-3/TRBV12-4	TRBJ1-1	CASSVNRGGTEAFF
TRBV10-3	TRBJ2-7	CAINSGQGALEQYF
TRBV20-1	TRBJ2-2	CSASLAGAPGELFF